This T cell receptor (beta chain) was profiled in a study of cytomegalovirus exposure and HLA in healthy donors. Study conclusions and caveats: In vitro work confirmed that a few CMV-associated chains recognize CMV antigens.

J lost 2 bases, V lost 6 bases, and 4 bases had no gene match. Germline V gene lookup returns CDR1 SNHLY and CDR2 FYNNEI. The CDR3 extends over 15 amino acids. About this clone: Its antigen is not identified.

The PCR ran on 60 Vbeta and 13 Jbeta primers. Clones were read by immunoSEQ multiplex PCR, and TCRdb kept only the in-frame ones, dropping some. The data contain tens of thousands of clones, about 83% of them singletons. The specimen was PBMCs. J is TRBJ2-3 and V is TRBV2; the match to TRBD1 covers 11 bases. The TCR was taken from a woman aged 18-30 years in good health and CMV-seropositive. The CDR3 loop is CASRGTGGITDTQYF. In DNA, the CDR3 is TGTGCCAGCAGAGGGACAGGGGGAATCACAGATACGCAGTATTTT.